The 9 T cell receptor beta chains below were found in one sample sequenced in a study of regulatory T cells in long-lasting Graves disease. Time point reported: persistent/refractory GD, antithyroid drugs over 5 years with positive TRAb. Scientists built the TCR library using RNA that was extracted from PBMCs. Arm-PCR of CDR3 regions and iRepertoire HTBI primers were used to build TCR beta libraries. TCRdb reprocessed the multiplex PCR reads with MiXCR, giving one entry per CDR3 protein. Here the sample spans under 500,000 distinct CDR3 sequences, around 20% being singletons. This material consisted of peripheral blood mononuclear cells (PBMCs), taken when the disease was refractory, from a patient treated with antithyroid drugs. The receptors come from a female donor with Graves disease.

About this clonotype: It may be a read error: a sequence one base away is much more abundant. The chain combines TRBV15 with TRBJ1-2; maybe TRBD1 (5 bases). This CDR3 region has 15 residues. CDR1 is LNHNV and CDR2 is YYDKDF in the germline V gene (reference sequence). The germline V and J ends were trimmed by 0 bases and 6 bases, with 14 bases remaining between them. CDR3 loop: CATSRDSGKNHGYTF. Written as DNA, the CDR3 is TGTGCCACCAGCAGAGATTCAGGGAAAAACCATGGCTACACCTTC.

In this sample, this clonotype turned up many times. CDR3 in DNA: TGTGCCAGCCGGGACACGGGACTTGATGGCTACACCTTC. The encoded protein is CASRDTGLDGYTF. The V gene is TRBV6-1, the J gene TRBJ1-2, with D possibly TRBD1 on 6 matching bases. Trimming cost V 8 bases and J 6 bases, with 16 bases left between them. The CDR3 is 13 residues long. Germline loops: CDR1 MNHNS, CDR2 SASEGT.

This clonotype was recorded many times. The chain's CDR3 is CASSYVLAGHYEQYF. DNA for the CDR3: TGTGCCAGCAGTTACGTCCTAGCGGGGCACTACGAGCAGTACTTC. The chain joins TRBV6-5 to TRBJ2-7; 9 nucleotides match TRBD2. V was clipped by 2 bases and J by 3 bases; unmatched bases: 5. The germline V gene encodes CDR1 MNHEY and CDR2 SVGAGI. CDR3 size: 15 residues.

This chain uses TRBV9 with TRBJ2-7, with 11 bases fitting TRBD1. V dropped 4 bases and J dropped 6; count of bases not matched to a gene: 9. CDR1 is SGDLS, CDR2 YYNGEE, per germline. CDR3 length: 15 amino acids. The CDR3 nucleotides read TGTGCCAGCAGCCTCAGGACCGGGACAGGGGGCGAGCAGTACTTC. This translates into CASSLRTGTGGEQYF.

There are many counts of this clonotype. The chain uses TRBV20-1 and TRBJ2-7; TRBD2 agrees at 8 bases. The CDR3 covers 15 residues. Germline V lookup: CDR1 DFQATT, CDR2 SNEGSKA (reference sequence). Trimming cost V 4 bases and J 0 bases; bases outside gene matches: 8. CDR3 residues: CSATQIAGTSYEQYF. DNA of the CDR3: TGCAGTGCTACCCAAATAGCGGGGACCTCCTACGAGCAGTACTTC.

Ten or more counts support this clonotype. J is TRBJ1-2 and V is TRBV3-1; 9 nucleotides line up with TRBD1. The CDR3 is 16 residues long. Germline V lookup: CDR1 LGHDT, CDR2 YNNKEL (reference sequence). J lost 5 bases, V lost 2 bases, and 9 bases had no gene match. The DNA of the CDR3 is TGTGCCAGCAGCCAAAGTACAGGGGGCCGTATTTATGGCTACACCTTC. It specifies CASSQSTGGRIYGYTF.

The chain is built from TRBV25-1 and TRBJ2-7; D tentatively fits TRBD1 or TRBD2 (5 bases each). The V end lost 9 bases, the J end lost 5 bases, and 29 bases lay between the germline ends. This CDR3 contains 17 residues. CDR1 is MGHDK, CDR2 SYGVNS, per germline. The CDR3 protein is CARGAREADLLSNEQYF. The DNA for the CDR3 is TGTGCCAGAGGGGCGAGGGAAGCCGACCTCTTGAGTAACGAGCAGTACTTC.

This clonotype was counted at least ten times. V gene TRBV12-3 or TRBV12-4 combines with J gene TRBJ1-2, with D unresolved. V lost 5 bases to trimming and J lost 8 bases, with 6 bases between them. CDR3 length equals 10 residues. CDR3: CASSGGGYTF. The CDR3 DNA reads TGTGCCAGCAGTGGAGGCGGCTACACCTTC.

This chain links TRBV20-1 with TRBJ2-7; D possibly corresponds to TRBD1 (6 bases). Germline CDR1 is DFQATT and CDR2 is SNEGSKA (reference sequence). Trimming removed 1 base at V and 7 bases at J, with 23 bases between. This CDR3 contains 16 residues. In DNA form, the CDR3 reads TGCAGTGCTAGAGGGGGCTCGGCAGGGGTACTGAGGGAGCAGTACTTC. This encodes CSARGGSAGVLREQYF.